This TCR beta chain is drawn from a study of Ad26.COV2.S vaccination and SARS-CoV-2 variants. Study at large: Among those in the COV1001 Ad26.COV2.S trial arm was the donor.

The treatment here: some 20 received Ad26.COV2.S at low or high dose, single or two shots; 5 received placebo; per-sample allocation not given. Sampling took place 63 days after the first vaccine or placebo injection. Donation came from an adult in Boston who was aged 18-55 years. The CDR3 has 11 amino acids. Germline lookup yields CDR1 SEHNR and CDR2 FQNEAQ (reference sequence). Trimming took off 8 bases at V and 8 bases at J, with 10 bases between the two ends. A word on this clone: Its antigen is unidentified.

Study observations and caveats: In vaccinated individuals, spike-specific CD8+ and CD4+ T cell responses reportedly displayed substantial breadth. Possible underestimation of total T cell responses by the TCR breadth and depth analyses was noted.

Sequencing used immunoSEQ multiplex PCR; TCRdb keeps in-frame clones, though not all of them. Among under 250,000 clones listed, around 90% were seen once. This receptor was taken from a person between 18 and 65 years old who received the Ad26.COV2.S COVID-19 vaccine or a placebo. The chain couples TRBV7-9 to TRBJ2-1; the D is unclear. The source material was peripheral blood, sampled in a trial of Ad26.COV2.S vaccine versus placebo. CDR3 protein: CASSLIYEQFF. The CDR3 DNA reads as TGTGCCAGCTCCTTAATCTATGAGCAGTTCTTC.